The entry below gives a single T cell receptor (beta chain) sequence along with its context. Its specificity is not known. Trimming removed 5 bases at V and 7 bases at J, with 18 bases between. CDR1 is MDHEN, CDR2 SYDVKM, per germline. CDR3 length: 14 residues. The time point is: pre-sensitization, week 0. Treatment defined: therapeutic diphenylcyclopropenone sensitization with weekly scalp DPC. Blood draws came before every patch-test application. The data were taken from a study of human T cells and chemical hapten exposure. Overall study findings and caveats: The formation of large CDR3 similarity clusters by expanded TCRs significantly exceeded that of controls. Following DPC sensitization, TCRs present above 1 in 1000 frequency showed no change.

As processed by the authors: Samples ranged from roughly 23,224 to 700,000 TCRs, with a median of about 96,000. TCRdb itself ran the RACE reads through MiXCR, one entry per CDR3 protein. TCRdb's processing, not the authors', yielded these V and J calls. The sample shows roughly 260,000 distinct CDR3 sequences, approximately 8.6% of them seen only once. The starting material was whole blood, obtained in connection with sensitization to the hapten diphenylcyclopropenone (DPC). The sequence was obtained from a woman in her forties with alopecia areata. Some clones in this sample may be carry-over from other donors' samples. This chain links TRBV28 with TRBJ2-7; D possibly corresponds to TRBD2 (7 bases). The CDR3 coding sequence is TGTGCCAGCAGTCTCCCCCTGGGGAGGGGGGAGCAGTACTTC. Protein product: CASSLPLGRGEQYF.